One sample yielded the 18 T cell receptor beta chains listed below, sequenced in a study of HIV-infected patients and healthy controls. Antiretroviral therapy had run roughly three months, about 14 weeks, before follow-up blood collection. Whole blood was used without fractionation, so all unsorted peripheral T cells were included. Reverse transcription used around 480 ng RNA and constant-region primers for alpha and beta. Separate chain-specific third strand synthesis with multiplexing indices produced the alpha and beta libraries. MiXCR was run by TCRdb on the 5' RACE reads, yielding one entry per CDR3 protein. The repertoire has thousands of distinct CDR3 sequences, around 6.7% of them found once; the top ten carry roughly 15%. The source material was blood, sampled during antiretroviral therapy. These receptors were obtained from an adult with HIV infection.

This clonotype came up many times. The rearrangement links TRBV12-3 or TRBV12-4 to TRBJ1-3; tentative D call: TRBD1 (5 bases). This CDR3 comprises 14 residues. The V end was cut by 9 bases, the J end by 4 bases, with 16 bases between. CDR3 amino acids: CASGQTGRGNTIYF. The CDR3, as DNA: TGTGCCAGTGGCCAGACGGGGCGGGGAAACACCATATATTTT.

This clonotype is classed as medium-sized (0.01 to 0.1%). J is TRBJ1-3 and V is TRBV12-3 or TRBV12-4; tentatively, D is TRBD1 (5 bases). CDR3 length: 16 residues. V was trimmed by 8 bases and J by 3 bases, leaving 20 bases between them. The CDR3, as DNA: TGTGCCAGCTGTCTGGGGAGAGGGGACTGTGGAAACACCATATATTTT. This sequence encodes CASCLGRGDCGNTIYF.

This clonotype is classed as medium-sized. The gene calls are TRBV2 and TRBJ1-1, with 7 positions matching TRBD1. CDR1 SNHLY and CDR2 FYNNEI come from the germline V gene. This CDR3 contains 14 residues. V lost 4 bases to trimming and J lost 3 bases; unmatched junction nucleotides: 5. CDR3 nucleotide sequence: TGTGCCAGCAGTGGGGGAGGGGGCTACACTGAAGCTTTCTTT. Its protein is CASSGGGGYTEAFF.

By proportion, this clonotype is medium-sized. The chain employs TRBV12-3 or TRBV12-4 and TRBJ2-7; TRBD2 might be the D (5 bases). The CDR3 has 15 residues. Trimming cost V 7 bases and J 3 bases, with 19 bases left between them. CDR3 sequence reads: CASTGGSSPFYEQYF. The CDR3 DNA is TGTGCCAGCACCGGAGGATCCTCCCCTTTCTACGAGCAGTACTTC.

This clonotype is categorized as medium-sized. This chain connects TRBV3-1 to TRBJ2-7; unclear D gene. This CDR3 spans 12 amino acids. Germline V gene data show CDR1 as LGHDT and CDR2 as YNNKEL (reference sequence). V lost 5 bases to trimming and J lost 3 bases, with 8 bases between them. The CDR3 reads CASSWGNYEQYF. CDR3 coding DNA: TGTGCCAGCAGCTGGGGAAACTACGAGCAGTACTTC.

This clonotype was observed a handful of times. This chain uses TRBV20-1 with TRBJ2-1; 7 bases are a match to TRBD2. The germline CDR1 and CDR2 sequences are DFQATT and SNEGSKA (reference sequence). The CDR3 contains 16 residues. The ends lost 0 bases at V and 2 bases at J; junction bases unmatched: 7. CDR3 amino acids: CSARDYGGGAYNEQFF. CDR3 sequence (DNA): TGCAGTGCTAGAGATTACGGGGGAGGGGCCTACAATGAGCAGTTCTTC.

Comment on this clonotype: This may be a read error: a much more frequent sequence differs by one nucleotide. The V gene is TRBV9, the J gene TRBJ2-3, with TRBD2 as a possible D gene (6 bases). This CDR3 contains 14 residues. Germline values: CDR1 SGDLS, CDR2 YYNGEE. In DNA form, the CDR3 reads TGTTCCAGCGGGTACTCCTCAACCACAGATACGCAGTATTTT. This gives the protein CSSGYSSTTDTQYF.

This clonotype showed up many times. This chain joins TRBV29-1 and TRBJ2-1, with D possibly TRBD2 on 6 matching bases. In germline, CDR1 is SQVTM, CDR2 ANQGSEA. This CDR3 spans 15 amino acids. V was pared by 1 base and J by 6 bases, with 16 bases between. DNA of the CDR3: TGCAGCGTTGAAGTCGGGACTGGCGTTATCAATGAGCAGTTCTTC. The encoded protein is CSVEVGTGVINEQFF.

This clonotype was detected many times. The V call is TRBV7-6, the J call TRBJ2-5, with D maybe TRBD1 (6 bases). CDR1 is SGHVS and CDR2 is FNYEAQ in the germline V gene. The V end was cut by 6 bases, the J end by 5 bases, with 19 bases between. The CDR3 covers 15 residues. CDR3 bases: TGTGCCAGCAGACTAACTCCGGACAGCCCGGAGACCCAGTACTTC. Protein: CASRLTPDSPETQYF.

V is TRBV29-1 and J is TRBJ2-7; possible D gene TRBD2, 5 bases. CDR1 SQVTM and CDR2 ANQGSEA come from the germline V gene. This CDR3 contains 11 residues. V was clipped by 5 bases and J by 2 bases, with 7 bases between them. The CDR3 DNA sequence: TGCAGCGTTTCGGGGACCTACGAGCAGTACTTC. Its protein is CSVSGTYEQYF.

This clonotype appeared many times. The chain uses TRBV5-1 and TRBJ2-1; 9 nucleotides line up with TRBD1. The CDR3 length is 15 residues. The germline CDR1 and CDR2 sequences are SGHRS and YFSETQ. V shed 3 bases, J shed 5 bases, and the junction held 6 bases outside the gene matches. CDR3 residues: CASSSAGQGNNEQFF. The CDR3 nucleotides are TGCGCCAGCAGCTCAGCGGGACAGGGCAACAATGAGCAGTTCTTC. Variable domain in full (rest from reference TRBV5-1 and TRBJ2-1): KAGVTQTPRYLIKTRGQQVTLSCSPISGHRSVSWYQQTPGQGLQFLFEYFSETQRNKGNFPGRFSGRQFSNSRSEMNVSTLELGDSALYLCASSSAGQGNNEQFFGPGTRLTVL.

This clonotype is categorized as medium-sized (0.01 to 0.1%). The rearrangement links TRBV28 to TRBJ1-2; 10 bases are shared with TRBD1. The V gene's germline CDR1 is MDHEN and CDR2 SYDVKM. Losses at the gene ends were 10 bases for V and 7 bases for J; bases not matched to a gene: 6. This CDR3 region has 12 residues. In nucleotides, the CDR3 is TGTGCCATCCGGACAGGGGGTAGTGGCTACACCTTC. It yields the protein CAIRTGGSGYTF.

By share, this clonotype counts as medium-sized. The chain recombines TRBV6-5 with TRBJ2-5; TRBD2 aligns across 10 bases. The CDR3 extends over 18 amino acids. The germline V gene has CDR1 MNHEY and CDR2 SVGAGI. The ends lost 0 bases at V and 3 bases at J; junction bases unmatched: 10. This CDR3 reads CASSYSAYGTSAKETQYF. CDR3 DNA: TGTGCCAGCAGTTACTCGGCCTACGGGACTAGCGCAAAAGAGACCCAGTACTTC.

This clonotype is judged medium-sized (0.01 to 0.1%). V gene TRBV3-1 combines with J gene TRBJ2-1; 10 nucleotides agree with TRBD2. Germline CDR1 LGHDT, CDR2 YNNKEL (reference sequence). With 1 base clipped from V and 9 bases from J, the junction kept 9 bases outside the gene matches. The CDR3 has 16 residues. CDR3 coding DNA: TGTGCCAGCAGCCAAGGTGCAAGCGGGGGGGCGTTTGAGCAGTTCTTC. Translating gives CASSQGASGGAFEQFF.

This clonotype was seen ten or more times. The rearrangement links TRBV20-1 to TRBJ2-2; D gene ambiguous. The CDR3 is 13 amino acids. Trimming cost V 0 bases and J 5 bases, with 7 bases left between them. Looked up from germline, CDR1 is DFQATT and CDR2 is SNEGSKA (reference sequence). CDR3 residues: CSARDLTTGELFF. CDR3 DNA sequence: TGCAGTGCTAGAGATCTGACAACCGGGGAGCTGTTTTTT.

This clonotype is termed medium-sized. This chain uses TRBV25-1 with TRBJ2-1; 8 bases map to TRBD2. With V trimmed by 3 bases and J by 3 bases, 16 bases remained unmatched. Germline V gives CDR1 MGHDK, CDR2 SYGVNS. The CDR3 loop spans 19 amino acids. CDR3: CASSEASGRLTRDYNEQFF. Here the CDR3 DNA reads TGTGCCAGCAGTGAGGCGAGCGGGAGACTTACTCGGGACTACAATGAGCAGTTCTTC.

This clonotype ranks as medium-sized. The V gene is TRBV7-9, the J gene TRBJ2-3; D call uncertain. This CDR3 has 13 residues. The ends were cut back, 1 base at V and 1 base at J, with 3 bases in the middle. Germline V gene lookup returns CDR1 SEHNR and CDR2 FQNEAQ (reference sequence). The CDR3 DNA reads TGTGCCAGCAGCTTAGGAGGCACAGATACGCAGTATTTT. Protein: CASSLGGTDTQYF.

By frequency in the sample, this clonotype is medium-sized (0.01 to 0.1%). This chain uses TRBV10-3 with TRBJ1-5; 8 bases fit TRBD1. The V gene end was trimmed by 8 bases and the J gene end by 5 bases; junction bases not matched to a gene: 5. This CDR3 spans 13 amino acids. CDR1 is ENHRY, CDR2 SYGVKD, per germline. CDR3 sequence: CAIGPQGDQPQHF. Written as DNA, the CDR3 is TGTGCCATCGGCCCACAGGGGGATCAGCCCCAGCATTTT.